The clone carrying this T cell receptor (beta chain) counts as large. The data were produced by immunoSEQ multiplex PCR, yet TCRdb's version contains in-frame clones alone and is incomplete. Among about 46,000 clones listed, around 93% were seen once. This specimen comes from a study of T cell changes during pregnancy in multiple sclerosis. This sequence originates from a female donor with multiple sclerosis, enrolled in a pregnancy study. This specimen consisted of CD8+ T cells from peripheral blood mononuclear cells, obtained in the second trimester of pregnancy.

CDR3 in DNA: TGTGCCAGCAGCCAAGATCCCCTAGCGGGGGGACCTCCTCAGCTGTTTTTT. Amino acid sequence: CASSQDPLAGGPPQLFF. The rearrangement joins TRBV4-2 to TRBJ2-2, with 11 bases identical to TRBD2. The CDR3 spans 17 residues. With V trimmed by 0 bases and J by 12 bases, 12 bases remained unmatched. CDR1 is LGHNA, CDR2 YNFKEQ, per germline.